The rows below give T cell receptor beta chains drawn from one sample of a study of OX40 agonist ivuxolimab in advanced cancers. Profiled with immunoSEQ multiplex PCR; TCRdb holds only in-frame clones, not every one. This sample has about 64,000 clones, with approximately 90% found just once. The material was CD4+ or CD8+ T cells sorted from blood, obtained in a trial of the OX40 agonist ivuxolimab. The receptors derive from an adult with an advanced solid tumor such as melanoma, head and neck, liver or kidney cancer. The CDR3 runs from the conserved cysteine through the conserved F or W. The order of the fields is clone size, D gene, J gene, V gene, CDR3 protein, CDR3 DNA. The D gene is left open where the match is weak. Size is stated for part of the rows, as once, few or many counts, or as a class when the clone is expanded.

>once|-|TRBJ1-4|TRBV25-1
CASSDIGRATNEKLFF
TGTGCCAGCAGTGATATCGGGAGGGCAACTAATGAAAAACTGTTTTTT
>-|-|TRBJ2-7|TRBV19
CASSTSTAPYEQYF
TGTGCCAGTAGTACATCGACAGCGCCCTACGAGCAGTACTTC
>-|-|TRBJ1-2|TRBV28
CASSLDRRDYGYTF
TGTGCCAGCAGTTTAGACAGGCGGGATTATGGCTACACCTTC
>-|TRBD2|TRBJ2-1|TRBV18
CASSQGLSGNEGEQFF
TGTGCCAGCTCACAGGGGTTGAGCGGGAATGAGGGTGAGCAGTTCTTC
>-|-|TRBJ1-1|TRBV19
CASSMVVNTEAFF
TGTGCCAGTAGTATGGTTGTGAACACTGAAGCTTTCTTT
>-|TRBD1|TRBJ2-5|TRBV6-5
CASKKTGGDETQYF
TGTGCCAGCAAGAAGACAGGGGGGGACGAGACCCAGTACTTC
>-|TRBD2|TRBJ2-3|TRBV2
CASSDVAGGTDTQYF
TGTGCCAGCAGTGATGTAGCGGGAGGCACAGATACGCAGTATTTT
>-|TRBD1|TRBJ2-7|TRBV18
CASSPTGGLSSYEQYF
TGTGCCAGCTCACCAACAGGGGGCCTCAGCTCCTACGAGCAGTACTTC
>-|-|TRBJ2-1|TRBV29-1
CSVQAGGMNEQFF
TGCAGCGTCCAGGCCGGGGGAATGAATGAGCAGTTCTTC
>-|-|TRBJ1-2|TRBV2
CASSVIGGENGYTF
TGTGCCAGCAGTGTTATTGGGGGGGAGAACGGCTACACCTTC
>-|-|TRBJ1-1|TRBV7-2
CASSLTAWGTEAFF
TGTGCCAGCAGCCTGACAGCCTGGGGCACTGAAGCTTTCTTT
>-|-|TRBJ1-5|TRBV12-5
CASGQTRDGDYPNQPQHF
TGTGCTAGTGGCCAAACCCGGGACGGCGATTACCCTAATCAGCCCCAGCATTTT
>-|TRBD1|TRBJ2-7|TRBV30
CAWIGGTGAGEQYF
TGTGCCTGGATTGGTGGGACAGGGGCAGGCGAGCAGTACTTC
>-|TRBD1|TRBJ1-2|TRBV5-1
CASSLRGQGDGYTF
TGCGCCAGCAGCTTACGGGGACAGGGAGATGGCTACACCTTC
>-|TRBD1|TRBJ2-2|TRBV27
CASSLVQGLGELFF
TGTGCCAGCAGTTTAGTACAGGGGCTAGGGGAGCTGTTTTTT
>-|-|TRBJ2-7|TRBV4-2
CASSQEPVGTGSEQYF
TGTGCCAGCAGCCAAGAACCGGTTGGCACAGGGTCCGAGCAGTACTTC
>-|TRBD1|TRBJ1-5|TRBV27
CASSPDRVRNQPQHF
TGTGCCAGCAGTCCCGACAGGGTAAGAAATCAGCCCCAGCATTTT
>-|TRBD2|TRBJ2-2|TRBV5-4
CASSHGLARNTGELFF
TGTGCCAGCAGCCACGGACTAGCCCGGAACACCGGGGAGCTGTTTTTT
>once|TRBD1|TRBJ1-1|TRBV19
CASSRQGARTEAFF
TGTGCCAGTAGTAGACAGGGGGCGCGAACTGAAGCTTTCTTT
>-|-|TRBJ1-1|TRBV7-9
CASSLLGNEAFF
TGTGCCAGCAGCTTGCTAGGAAATGAAGCTTTCTTT
>once|-|TRBJ2-6|TRBV29-1
CSVESGANVLTF
TGCAGCGTTGAATCTGGGGCCAACGTCCTGACTTTC
>-|TRBD1|TRBJ2-7|TRBV6-5
CASSYSWDRAYEQYF
TGTGCCAGCAGTTACTCGTGGGACAGGGCCTACGAGCAGTACTTC
>-|-|TRBJ2-5|TRBV4-2
CASSQDRGTAEETQYF
TGTGCCAGCAGCCAAGATCGTGGGACGGCGGAAGAGACCCAGTACTTC
>once|TRBD1|TRBJ2-1|TRBV7-2
CASDQGAYNEQFF
TGTGCCAGCGATCAGGGGGCCTACAATGAGCAGTTCTTC
>-|-|TRBJ2-2|TRBV5-1
CASSPTQLASGELFF
TGCGCCAGCAGCCCAACCCAACTAGCTTCCGGGGAGCTGTTTTTT
>-|TRBD2|TRBJ2-5|TRBV30
CAWSVGLAGVETQYF
TGTGCCTGGAGTGTGGGTCTGGCGGGAGTGGAGACCCAGTACTTC
>-|TRBD1|TRBJ1-4|TRBV5-1
CASSLRQGGINEKLFF
TGCGCCAGCAGCCTACGACAGGGGGGAATTAATGAAAAACTGTTTTTT
>once|TRBD1|TRBJ2-3|TRBV5-1
CASRDRGTDTQYF
TGCGCCAGCAGGGACAGGGGAACAGATACGCAGTATTTT
>few|-|TRBJ1-1|TRBV18
CASSPGQNTEAFF
TGTGCCAGCTCTCCGGGACAGAACACTGAAGCTTTCTTT
>-|-|TRBJ2-3|TRBV2
CASRLEGAQYF
TGTGCCAGTCGTTTGGAGGGGGCGCAGTATTTT
>-|TRBD2|TRBJ2-5|TRBV15
CATSRDRELAGATEETQYF
TGTGCCACCAGCAGAGATCGGGAACTAGCGGGAGCCACCGAAGAGACCCAGTACTTC
>-|TRBD2|TRBJ2-1|TRBV6-5
CASSSSGLAGGTQQFF
TGTGCCAGCAGTTCCAGCGGACTAGCGGGAGGCACCCAGCAGTTCTTC
>-|-|TRBJ2-3|TRBV27
CASSSATDTQYF
TGTGCCAGCAGTTCCGCAACAGATACGCAGTATTTT
>-|-|TRBJ1-5|TRBV19
CASSKGIGNQPQHF
TGTGCCAGTAGTAAAGGGATCGGCAATCAGCCCCAGCATTTT
>-|-|TRBJ1-5|TRBV10-3
CAISEIQGSNQPQHF
TGTGCCATCAGTGAGATTCAGGGCAGCAATCAGCCCCAGCATTTT
>once|TRBD1|TRBJ2-1|TRBV5-1
CASTLYGTGNNEQFF
TGCGCCAGCACCCTATACGGGACAGGCAACAATGAGCAGTTCTTC
>-|-|TRBJ1-1|TRBV6-6
CASSIKQGGTEAFF
TGTGCCAGCAGCATAAAACAGGGAGGGACTGAAGCTTTCTTT
>-|-|TRBJ1-3|TRBV9
CASSVDGGQTGNTIYF
TGTGCCAGCAGCGTAGATGGGGGGCAGACTGGAAACACCATATATTTT
>-|-|TRBJ2-7|TRBV18
CASSRWNEQYF
TGTGCCAGCTCACGTTGGAACGAGCAGTACTTC
>few|-|TRBJ2-3|TRBV5-4
CASSFYPDTQYF
TGTGCCAGCAGCTTTTATCCAGATACGCAGTATTTT
>-|TRBD2|TRBJ2-7|TRBV10-3
CAISDWTSGSHEQYF
TGTGCCATCAGTGATTGGACTAGCGGGAGCCACGAGCAGTACTTC
>-|-|TRBJ2-2|TRBV19
CASTITGPGELFF
TGTGCCAGTACCATAACAGGGCCCGGGGAGCTGTTTTTT
>-|-|TRBJ2-3|TRBV30
CAWSFGQYSRDTQYF
TGTGCCTGGAGTTTTGGACAGTATAGCAGGGATACGCAGTATTTT
>-|TRBD1|TRBJ1-5|TRBV6-1
CASSVGTGGDQPQHF
TGTGCCAGCAGTGTGGGGACAGGGGGCGATCAGCCCCAGCATTTT
>-|-|TRBJ1-2|TRBV6-5
CASSPAGPANYGYTF
TGTGCCAGCAGTCCAGCGGGACCTGCTAACTATGGCTACACCTTC
>-|-|TRBJ2-6|TRBV9
CASSVDSPWDGANVLTF
TGTGCCAGCAGCGTAGATTCGCCATGGGATGGGGCCAACGTCCTGACTTTC
>-|-|TRBJ2-7|TRBV30
CAWSVQGFVGEQYF
TGTGCCTGGAGTGTACAGGGCTTTGTGGGTGAGCAGTACTTC
>-|-|TRBJ2-3|TRBV7-8
CASSIITDTQYF
TGTGCCAGCAGCATCATAACAGATACGCAGTATTTT
>-|-|TRBJ1-1|TRBV2
CASDLGATEAFF
TGTGCCAGCGATCTTGGGGCTACTGAAGCTTTCTTT
>-|TRBD1|TRBJ1-5|TRBV6-5
CASKTGGWSNQPQHF
TGTGCCAGCAAAACAGGGGGCTGGAGCAATCAGCCCCAGCATTTT
>-|-|TRBJ1-2|TRBV7-9
CASSWGREDGYTF
TGTGCCAGCAGCTGGGGCAGGGAGGATGGCTACACCTTC
>-|TRBD1|TRBJ1-2|TRBV11-1
CASSLDGTGLYGYTF
TGTGCCAGCAGCTTAGACGGGACAGGCCTCTATGGCTACACCTTC
>-|-|TRBJ2-3|TRBV30
CAWSVSADTQYF
TGTGCCTGGAGTGTGAGCGCAGATACGCAGTATTTT
>few|-|TRBJ2-5|TRBV20-1
CSARPQETQYF
TGCAGTGCTAGACCCCAAGAGACCCAGTACTTC